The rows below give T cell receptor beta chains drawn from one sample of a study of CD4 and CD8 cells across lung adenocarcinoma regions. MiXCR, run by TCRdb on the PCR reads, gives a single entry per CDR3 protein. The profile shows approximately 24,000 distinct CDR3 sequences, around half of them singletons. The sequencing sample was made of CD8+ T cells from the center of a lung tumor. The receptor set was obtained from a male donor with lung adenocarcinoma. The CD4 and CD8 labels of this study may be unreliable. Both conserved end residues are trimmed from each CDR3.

ASSGTSEDTQY | TRBJ2-3 | TRBV5-1
ASSLDPNMNTEAF | TRBJ1-1 | TRBV11-2
ASRGFGGRVPDTQY | TRBJ2-5 | TRBV12-3/TRBV12-4
SARVDRGNEQY | NA | TRBV20-1
GGGLGGRGTDTQY | NA | TRBV27
ASSQGDFDTDTQY | TRBJ2-3 | TRBV3-1
AISDVGRGADNEQF | TRBJ2-1 | TRBV10-3
ASSQVISREPTDTQY | TRBJ2-3 | TRBV4-1
ASSETSVLEEQF | TRBJ2-1 | TRBV6-1
ASSPSPAGRRYEQF | NA | TRBV6-1
ASSRTSGAIKQF | TRBJ2-1 | TRBV6-1
AISDQYEQY | NA | TRBV10-3
ASSTRNRGLRNQEVQF | TRBJ2-1 | TRBV6-1
ASSYGGQGVEKLF | TRBJ1-4 | TRBV6-5
ASSSTALGGGSNEQF | TRBJ2-1 | TRBV6-1
ASTEGGTGPYEQY | NA | TRBV6-1
ASSLDLSATQF | NA | TRBV11-2
ASSEGRYTEAF | TRBJ1-1 | TRBV25-1
ASRRNRGTGELF | TRBJ2-2 | TRBV12-3/TRBV12-4
ASSRDQLAGLYNEQF | TRBJ2-1 | TRBV28
ASSLSTETLF | NA | TRBV7-3
GSWGPLAGGLQY | TRBJ2-3 | TRBV10-1
ASRILAGSPDTQY | TRBJ2-3 | TRBV5-1
ASSWGLEAVNEQF | TRBJ2-1 | TRBV6-5
ASSLSHNEQF | TRBJ2-1 | TRBV11-2
ASSQDPRGSSYEQY | NA | TRBV4-1
ASSEEPSTDTQY | TRBJ2-3 | TRBV6-1
ASSLPGTSGANEQF | TRBJ2-1 | TRBV7-2
SARVSGSRDTQY | TRBJ2-3 | TRBV20-1
ASSPRPGPSTDTQY | TRBJ2-3 | TRBV11-1
ASSPLGQSSSYNEQF | TRBJ2-1 | TRBV25-1
ASSFGTAYNEQF | TRBJ2-1 | TRBV7-2
ASSESGWGDTQY | TRBJ2-3 | TRBV10-2
ASRSSYNEQF | TRBJ2-1 | TRBV6-1
ASSDRGGGTEEQY | NA | TRBV6-1
ASSQGGKRRDTQY | TRBJ2-3 | TRBV4-2